One and the same sample provided the 12 T cell receptor beta chains below, sequenced in a study of blood T cell repertoires in COVID-19. TCRdb keeps only in-frame clones here, not all; method: immunoSEQ multiplex PCR. The sample includes about 350,000 clones, roughly 87% seen only once; the top ten take about 0.93%. The sample was PBMCs or T cells enriched from blood (not recorded which). All receptors derive from a young woman who had recovered from COVID-19.

V and J are TRBV7-9 and TRBJ1-1; 9 bases agree with TRBD1. This CDR3 spans 15 amino acids. CDR1 and CDR2 from the germline V gene are SEHNR and FQNEAQ (reference sequence). The V and J ends lost 6 bases and 1 base, in that order; junction bases with no gene match: 6. DNA of the CDR3: TGTGCCAGCAGGACGCCGGGACAGGGGAACACTGAAGCTTTCTTT. Translation gives CASRTPGQGNTEAFF.

The rearrangement uses TRBV3-1 (or the pseudogene TRBV3-2) and TRBJ1-5, with D tentatively TRBD1 (6 bases). The CDR3 covers 16 residues. Trimming shortened V by 5 bases and J by 0 bases, and 14 bases separated the two germline ends. Germline V CDR1 and CDR2: LGHDT, YNNKEL (reference sequence). CDR3 DNA sequence: TGTGCCAGCAGCACGGACAGCCACTATAGCAATCAGCCCCAGCATTTT. Translated: CASSTDSHYSNQPQHF.

This clone has just a few counts. Other DNA variants within this sample encode the same CDR3. This chain joins TRBV18 and TRBJ2-5, with D possibly TRBD2 on 5 matching bases. The CDR3 is 13 residues long. Germline V gene lookup returns CDR1 KGHSH and CDR2 LQKENI. Trimming took off 3 bases at V and 5 bases at J, with 10 bases between the two ends. The CDR3 loop is CASSPVGGETQYF. The CDR3 coding sequence is TGTGCCAGCTCACCGGTAGGAGGCGAGACCCAGTACTTC.

This clone was seen just once. The rearrangement uses TRBV6-4 and TRBJ1-4; 7 nucleotides agree with TRBD1. CDR1 MRHNA and CDR2 SNTAGT come from the germline V gene. The V gene end was trimmed by 1 base and the J gene end by 6 bases; junction bases not matched to a gene: 11. CDR3 length: 17 residues. The DNA for the CDR3 is TGTGCCAGCAGTGACTTCATTCCCGACAGGGCTGATGAAAAACTGTTTTTT. Its protein is CASSDFIPDRADEKLFF.

The rearrangement uses TRBV9 and TRBJ2-7; tentatively, D is TRBD2 (6 bases). Germline V CDR1 and CDR2: SGDLS, YYNGEE. The CDR3 length is 14 residues. The germline V and J ends were trimmed by 3 bases and 3 bases, with 13 bases remaining between them. This CDR3 reads CASSAGTQNYEQYF. CDR3 DNA sequence: TGTGCCAGCAGCGCCGGGACTCAGAACTACGAGCAGTACTTC.

The chain joins TRBV28 to TRBJ1-2; tentatively, D is TRBD1 (5 bases). The germline V and J ends were trimmed by 2 bases and 2 bases, with 12 bases remaining between them. There are 15 residues in the CDR3. Germline V gene lookup returns CDR1 MDHEN and CDR2 SYDVKM. The CDR3, as DNA: TGTGCCAGCAGTTTAGGTGGGGCAGACAACTATGGCTACACCTTC. It codes for CASSLGGADNYGYTF.

This chain uses TRBV30 with TRBJ1-1, with TRBD1 as a possible D gene (6 bases). Germline V lookup: CDR1 GTSNPN, CDR2 SVGIG (reference sequence). The CDR3 consists of 11 residues. V was trimmed by 3 bases and J by 4 bases, leaving 6 bases between them. CDR3 sequence (DNA): TGTGCCTGGAGAGGGGGCACTGAAGCTTTCTTT. It codes for CAWRGGTEAFF.

V gene TRBV5-1 combines with J gene TRBJ2-3; maybe TRBD2 (5 bases). There are 18 residues in the CDR3. Trimming took off 0 bases at V and 1 base at J, with 18 bases between the two ends. CDR1 is SGHRS and CDR2 is YFSETQ in the germline V gene. The chain's CDR3 is CASSLDGVGIRGTDTQYF. CDR3 nucleotides: TGCGCCAGCAGCTTGGATGGTGTCGGGATAAGGGGCACAGATACGCAGTATTTT.

The V and J genes are TRBV29-1 and TRBJ2-2, with 9 bases fitting TRBD2. V dropped 8 bases and J dropped 6; count of bases not matched to a gene: 16. CDR1 is SQVTM and CDR2 is ANQGSEA in the germline V gene. This CDR3 is 16 amino acids long. The CDR3 sequence is CSLVERGAPRAGELFF. In DNA form, the CDR3 reads TGCAGCCTGGTCGAGCGGGGGGCCCCGAGGGCCGGGGAGCTGTTTTTT.

This chain uses TRBV18 with TRBJ2-3; D might be TRBD2 (5 bases). The V end was cut by 2 bases, the J end by 0 bases, with 6 bases between. This CDR3 region has 14 residues. From germline, CDR1 is KGHSH and CDR2 LQKENI. CDR3 protein: CASSPGRSTDTQYF. The CDR3 DNA reads TGTGCCAGCTCACCAGGGAGAAGCACAGATACGCAGTATTTT.

The chain combines TRBV3-1 (or the pseudogene TRBV3-2) with TRBJ2-2; D is perhaps TRBD2 (6 bases). CDR1 LGHDT and CDR2 YNNKEL come from the germline V gene (reference sequence). The CDR3 length is 14 residues. Between the trimmed V and J ends, which lost 0 bases and 6 bases, there was a span of 8 bases. The CDR3 loop reads CASSQDWRAGELFF. CDR3 sequence (DNA): TGTGCCAGCAGCCAAGATTGGAGGGCCGGGGAGCTGTTTTTT.

The chain employs TRBV5-6 and TRBJ2-7; 9 nucleotides line up with TRBD2. The CDR3 is 16 amino acids. Germline assignment: CDR1 SGHDT and CDR2 YYEEEE. The V segment lost 4 bases and the J segment 3 bases; nucleotides outside the gene matches: 11. The DNA of the CDR3 is TGTGCCAGCAGCGACCCGGGAGCGGGGGGTTTCTACGAGCAGTACTTC. Translated: CASSDPGAGGFYEQYF.